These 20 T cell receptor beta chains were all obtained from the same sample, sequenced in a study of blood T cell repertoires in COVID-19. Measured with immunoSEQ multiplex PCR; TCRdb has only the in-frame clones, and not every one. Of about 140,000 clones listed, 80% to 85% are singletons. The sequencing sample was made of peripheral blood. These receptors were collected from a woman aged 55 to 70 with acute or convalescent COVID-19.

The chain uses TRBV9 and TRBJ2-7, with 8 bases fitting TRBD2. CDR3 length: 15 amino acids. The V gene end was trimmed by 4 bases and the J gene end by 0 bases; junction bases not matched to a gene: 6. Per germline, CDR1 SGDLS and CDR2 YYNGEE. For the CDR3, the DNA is TGTGCCAGCAGCCGTTGGAGCGGGAGCTCCTACGAGCAGTACTTC. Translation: CASSRWSGSSYEQYF.

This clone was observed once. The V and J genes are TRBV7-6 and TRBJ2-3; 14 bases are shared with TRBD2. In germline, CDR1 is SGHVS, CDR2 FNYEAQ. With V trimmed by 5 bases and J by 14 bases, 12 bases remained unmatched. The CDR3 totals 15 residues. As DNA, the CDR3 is TGTGCCAGCAGCCCCGGGACTAGCGGGAGCCCGGGTCGGTATTTT. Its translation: CASSPGTSGSPGRYF.

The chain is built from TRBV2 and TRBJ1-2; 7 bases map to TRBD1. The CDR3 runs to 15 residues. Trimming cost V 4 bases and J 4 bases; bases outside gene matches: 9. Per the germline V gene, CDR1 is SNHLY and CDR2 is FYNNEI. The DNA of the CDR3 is TGTGCCAGCAGTGCTGACAGGGTGGGGGCCTATGGCTACACCTTC. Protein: CASSADRVGAYGYTF. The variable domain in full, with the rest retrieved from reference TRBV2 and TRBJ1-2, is EPEVTQTPSHQVTQMGQEVILRCVPISNHLYFYWYRQILGQKVEFLVSFYNNEISEKSEIFDDQFSVERPDGSNFTLKIRSTKLEDSAMYFCASSADRVGAYGYTFGSGTRLTVV.

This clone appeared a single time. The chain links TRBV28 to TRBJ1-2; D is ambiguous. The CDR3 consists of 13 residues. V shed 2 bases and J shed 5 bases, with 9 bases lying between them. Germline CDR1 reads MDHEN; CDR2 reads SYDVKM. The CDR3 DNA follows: TGTGCCAGCAGTTTACGGTCGGAGTATGGCTACACCTTC. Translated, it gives CASSLRSEYGYTF.

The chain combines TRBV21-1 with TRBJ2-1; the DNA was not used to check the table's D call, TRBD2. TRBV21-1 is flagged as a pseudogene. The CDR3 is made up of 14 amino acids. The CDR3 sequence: CASSFYPVYNEQFF. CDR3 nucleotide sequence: TGTGCCAGCAGCTTCTATCCCGTGTACAATGAGCAGTTCTTC.

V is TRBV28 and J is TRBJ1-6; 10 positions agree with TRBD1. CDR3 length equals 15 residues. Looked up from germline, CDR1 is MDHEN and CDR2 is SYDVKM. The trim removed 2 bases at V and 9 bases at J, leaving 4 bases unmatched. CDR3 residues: CASSLGQGGISPLHF. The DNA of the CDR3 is TGTGCCAGCAGTTTAGGACAGGGGGGTATTTCACCCCTCCACTTT.

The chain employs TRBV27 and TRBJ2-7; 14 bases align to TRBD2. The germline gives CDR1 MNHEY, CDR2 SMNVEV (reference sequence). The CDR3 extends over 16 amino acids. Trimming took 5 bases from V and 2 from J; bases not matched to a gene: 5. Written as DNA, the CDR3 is TGTGCCAGCAGTCTGATGACTAGCGGGAGGGCCTACGAGCAGTACTTC. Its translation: CASSLMTSGRAYEQYF.

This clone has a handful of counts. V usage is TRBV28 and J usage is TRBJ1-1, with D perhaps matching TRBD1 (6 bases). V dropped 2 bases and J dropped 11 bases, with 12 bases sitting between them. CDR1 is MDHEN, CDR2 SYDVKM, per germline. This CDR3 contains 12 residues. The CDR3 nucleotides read TGTGCCAGCAGTTTAGCCGGGACAAACGCTTTCTTT. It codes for CASSLAGTNAFF.

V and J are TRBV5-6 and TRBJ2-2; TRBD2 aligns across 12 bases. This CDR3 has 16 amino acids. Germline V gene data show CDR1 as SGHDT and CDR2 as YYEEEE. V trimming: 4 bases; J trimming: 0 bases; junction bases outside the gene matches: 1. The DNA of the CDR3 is TGTGCCAGCAGCCGACTAGCGGGGGCGAACACCGGGGAGCTGTTTTTT. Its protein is CASSRLAGANTGELFF.

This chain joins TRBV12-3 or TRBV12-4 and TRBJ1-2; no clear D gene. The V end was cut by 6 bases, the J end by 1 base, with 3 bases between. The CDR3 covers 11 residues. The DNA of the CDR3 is TGTGCCAGCAGCCTTAACTATGGCTACACCTTC. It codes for CASSLNYGYTF.

The CDR3 DNA reads as TGTGCCAGTAGTAGAGAGGGGGGGATCCGGGAGCAGTTCTTC. Amino acids: CASSREGGIREQFF. The V and J genes are TRBV19 and TRBJ2-1, with D tentatively TRBD2 (7 bases). V was trimmed by 4 bases and J by 10 bases, leaving 17 bases between them. The CDR3 has 14 residues. CDR1 and CDR2 from the germline V gene are LNHDA and SQIVND (reference sequence).

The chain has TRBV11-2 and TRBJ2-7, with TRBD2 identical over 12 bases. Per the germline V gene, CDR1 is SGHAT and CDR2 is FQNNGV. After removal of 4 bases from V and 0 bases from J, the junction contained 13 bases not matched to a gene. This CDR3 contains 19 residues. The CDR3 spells CASSSGLGLAGSLSYEQYF. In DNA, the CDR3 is TGTGCCAGCAGCTCCGGCTTGGGACTAGCGGGCTCCCTCTCCTACGAGCAGTACTTC.

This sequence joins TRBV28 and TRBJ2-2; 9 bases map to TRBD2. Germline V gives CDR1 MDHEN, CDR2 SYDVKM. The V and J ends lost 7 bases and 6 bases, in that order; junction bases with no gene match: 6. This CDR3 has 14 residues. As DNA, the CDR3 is TGTGCCAGCATCCTTAGCGGGAGTGCCGGGGAGCTGTTTTTT. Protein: CASILSGSAGELFF.

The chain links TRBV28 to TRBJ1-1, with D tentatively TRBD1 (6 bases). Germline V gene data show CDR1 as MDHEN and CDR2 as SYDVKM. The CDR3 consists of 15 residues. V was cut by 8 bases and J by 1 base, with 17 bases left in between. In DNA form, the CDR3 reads TGTGCCAGCCTAGAAAGGGGACAACAGAACACTGAAGCTTTCTTT. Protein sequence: CASLERGQQNTEAFF.

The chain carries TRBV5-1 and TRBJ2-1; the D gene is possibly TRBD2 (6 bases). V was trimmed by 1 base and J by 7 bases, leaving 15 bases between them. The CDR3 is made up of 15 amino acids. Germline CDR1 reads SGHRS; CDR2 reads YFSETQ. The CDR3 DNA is TGCGCCAGCAGCTTGCTGGGACTCGCAGGAAATGAGCAGTTCTTC. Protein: CASSLLGLAGNEQFF.

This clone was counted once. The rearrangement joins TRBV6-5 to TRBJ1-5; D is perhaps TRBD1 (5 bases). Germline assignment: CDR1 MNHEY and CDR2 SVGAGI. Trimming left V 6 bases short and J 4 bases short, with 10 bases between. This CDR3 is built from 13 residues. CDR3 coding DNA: TGTGCCAGCAGACCAGGGTCAAATCAGCCCCAGCATTTT. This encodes CASRPGSNQPQHF.

CDR3 nucleotide sequence: TGTGCCTGGAGTTTGGGCGGGACAGGGGGCACAGATACGCAGTATTTT. Its translation is CAWSLGGTGGTDTQYF. The chain recombines TRBV30 with TRBJ2-3; TRBD1 agrees at 10 bases. The CDR3 spans 16 residues. Germline CDR1 GTSNPN, CDR2 SVGIG (reference sequence). Losses at the gene ends were 2 bases for V and 1 base for J; bases not matched to a gene: 6. The full variable domain, completed using reference TRBV30 and TRBJ2-3, is SQTIHQWPATLVQPVGSPLSLECTVEGTSNPNLYWYRQAAGRGLQLLFYSVGIGQISSEVPQNLSASRPQDRQFILSSKKLLLSDSGFYLCAWSLGGTGGTDTQYFGPGTRLTVL.

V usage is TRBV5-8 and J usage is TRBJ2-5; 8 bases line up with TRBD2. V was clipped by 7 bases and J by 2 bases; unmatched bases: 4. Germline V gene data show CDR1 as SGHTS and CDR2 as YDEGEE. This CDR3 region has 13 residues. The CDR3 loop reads CASGGGIQETQYF. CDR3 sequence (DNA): TGTGCCAGCGGCGGGGGGATTCAAGAGACCCAGTACTTC.

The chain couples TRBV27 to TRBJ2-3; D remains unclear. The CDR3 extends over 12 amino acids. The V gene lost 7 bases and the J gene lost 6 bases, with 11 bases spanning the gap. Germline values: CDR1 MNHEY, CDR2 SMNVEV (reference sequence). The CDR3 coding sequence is TGTGCCAGCAAGGAGAGGAGTGATACGCAGTATTTT. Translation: CASKERSDTQYF.

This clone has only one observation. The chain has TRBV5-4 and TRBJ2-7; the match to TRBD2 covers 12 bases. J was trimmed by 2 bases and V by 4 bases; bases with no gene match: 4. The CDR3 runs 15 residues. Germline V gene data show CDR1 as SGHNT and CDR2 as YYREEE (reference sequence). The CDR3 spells CASSPTSGSPYEQYF. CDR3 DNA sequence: TGTGCCAGCAGCCCGACTAGCGGGAGCCCCTACGAGCAGTACTTC.